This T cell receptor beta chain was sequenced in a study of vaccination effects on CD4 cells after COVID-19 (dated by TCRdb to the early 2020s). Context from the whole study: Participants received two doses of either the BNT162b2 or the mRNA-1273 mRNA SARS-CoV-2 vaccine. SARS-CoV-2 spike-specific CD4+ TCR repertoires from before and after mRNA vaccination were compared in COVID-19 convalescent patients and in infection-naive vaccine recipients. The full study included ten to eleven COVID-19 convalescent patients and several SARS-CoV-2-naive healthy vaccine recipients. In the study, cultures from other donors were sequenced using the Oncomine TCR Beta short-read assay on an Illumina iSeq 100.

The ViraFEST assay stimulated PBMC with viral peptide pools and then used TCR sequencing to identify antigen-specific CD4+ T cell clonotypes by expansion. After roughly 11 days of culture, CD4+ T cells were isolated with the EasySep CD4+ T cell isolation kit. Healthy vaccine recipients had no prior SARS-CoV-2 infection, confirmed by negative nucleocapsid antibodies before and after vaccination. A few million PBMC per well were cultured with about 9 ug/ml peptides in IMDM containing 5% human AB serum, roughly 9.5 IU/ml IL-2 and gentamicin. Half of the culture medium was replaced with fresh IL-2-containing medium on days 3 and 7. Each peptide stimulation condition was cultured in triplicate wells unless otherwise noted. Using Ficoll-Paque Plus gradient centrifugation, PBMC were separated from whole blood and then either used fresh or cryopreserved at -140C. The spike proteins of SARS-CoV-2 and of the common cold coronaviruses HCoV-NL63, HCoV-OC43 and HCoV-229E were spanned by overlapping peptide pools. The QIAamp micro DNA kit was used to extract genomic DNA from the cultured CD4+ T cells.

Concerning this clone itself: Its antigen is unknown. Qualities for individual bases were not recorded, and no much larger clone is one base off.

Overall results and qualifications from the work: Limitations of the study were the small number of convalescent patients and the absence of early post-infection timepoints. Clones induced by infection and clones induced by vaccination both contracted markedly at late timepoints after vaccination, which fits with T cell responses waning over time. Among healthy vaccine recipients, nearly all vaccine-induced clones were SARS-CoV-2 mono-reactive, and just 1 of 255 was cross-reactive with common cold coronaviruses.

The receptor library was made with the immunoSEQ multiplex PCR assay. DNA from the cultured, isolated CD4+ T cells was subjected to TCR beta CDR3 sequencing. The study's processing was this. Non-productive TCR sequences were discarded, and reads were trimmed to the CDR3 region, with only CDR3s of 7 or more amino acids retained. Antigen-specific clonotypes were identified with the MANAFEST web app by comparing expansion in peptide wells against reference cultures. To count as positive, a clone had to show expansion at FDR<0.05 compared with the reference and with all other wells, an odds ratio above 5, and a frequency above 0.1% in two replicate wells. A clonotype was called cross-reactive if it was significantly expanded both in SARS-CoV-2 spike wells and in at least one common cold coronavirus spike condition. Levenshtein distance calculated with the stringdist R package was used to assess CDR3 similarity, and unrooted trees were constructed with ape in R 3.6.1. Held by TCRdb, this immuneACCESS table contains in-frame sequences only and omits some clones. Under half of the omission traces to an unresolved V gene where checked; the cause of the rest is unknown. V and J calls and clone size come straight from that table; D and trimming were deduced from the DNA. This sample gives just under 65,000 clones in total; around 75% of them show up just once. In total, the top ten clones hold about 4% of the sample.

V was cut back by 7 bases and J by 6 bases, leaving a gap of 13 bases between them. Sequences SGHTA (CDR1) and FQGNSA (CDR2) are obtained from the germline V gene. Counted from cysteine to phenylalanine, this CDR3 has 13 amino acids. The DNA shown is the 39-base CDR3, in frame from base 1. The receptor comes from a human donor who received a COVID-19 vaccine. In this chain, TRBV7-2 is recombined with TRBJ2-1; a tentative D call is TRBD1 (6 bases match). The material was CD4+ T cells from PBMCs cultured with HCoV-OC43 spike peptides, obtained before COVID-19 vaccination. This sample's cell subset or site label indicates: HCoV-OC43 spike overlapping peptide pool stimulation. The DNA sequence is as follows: TGTGCCAGCAACCTACAGGGAAGCAATGAGCAGTTCTTC. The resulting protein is CASNLQGSNEQFF.